Listed here are 18 T cell receptor beta chains from one sample, sequenced in a study of CD8 T cells in Susac syndrome. The RNA, about 0.45 to 1 ug, was put through reverse transcription using random hexamers. MiXCR, run by TCRdb on the immunoSEQ multiplex PCR reads, gives a single entry per CDR3 protein. The sample yields 250,000 to 300,000 distinct CDR3 sequences, about 85% seen once. Sequencing used CD8+ T cells from PBMCs. Receptors originate from a human donor with multiple sclerosis.

The V and J genes are TRBV20-1 and TRBJ2-3; D unclear. V was trimmed by 3 bases and J by 2 bases, leaving 9 bases between them. Germline V gene data show CDR1 as DFQATT and CDR2 as SNEGSKA (reference sequence). CDR3 length equals 13 residues. CDR3 sequence (DNA): TGCAGTGCTAGCGAGGAATACACAGATACGCAGTATTTT. This encodes CSASEEYTDTQYF.

The chain joins TRBV3-1 to TRBJ2-5; 8 bases fit TRBD1. Germline V gene lookup returns CDR1 LGHDT and CDR2 YNNKEL (reference sequence). Germline trimming cut 3 bases from V and 1 base from J; bases unmatched to any gene: 10. This CDR3 is built from 17 residues. As DNA, the CDR3 is TGTGCCAGCAGCCACCTTCCGGGACAGGAGCTCCAAGAGACCCAGTACTTC. It specifies CASSHLPGQELQETQYF.

This chain joins TRBV20-1 and TRBJ2-3; D not certain. CDR1 is DFQATT and CDR2 is SNEGSKA in the germline V gene (reference sequence). V dropped 5 bases and J dropped 5 bases, with 5 bases sitting between them. This CDR3 contains 10 residues. The CDR3 sequence is CSAPQDTQYF. CDR3 nucleotides: TGCAGTGCTCCCCAAGATACGCAGTATTTT.

V is TRBV2 and J is TRBJ2-3; TRBD1 matches 9 bases. The germline CDR1 and CDR2 sequences are SNHLY and FYNNEI. V gave up 9 bases and J gave up 5 bases; unmatched junction bases: 15. CDR3 size: 16 residues. This CDR3 reads CASDRTGTGLIDTQYF. Here the CDR3 DNA reads TGTGCCAGTGACCGCACCGGGACAGGGTTGATAGATACGCAGTATTTT.

The chain joins TRBV7-9 to TRBJ2-4, with D uncertain. Germline CDR1 and CDR2: SEHNR and FQNEAQ (reference sequence). The CDR3 has 15 residues. Deletions cut 0 bases from V and 8 bases from J, with 14 bases between. The CDR3 loop is CASSLASVNSDIQYF. The CDR3 nucleotides read TGTGCCAGCAGCTTAGCCTCTGTCAACTCAGACATTCAGTACTTC.

The chain combines TRBV6-4 with TRBJ2-3, with D possibly being TRBD2 (5 bases). The CDR3 spans 13 residues. V lost 6 bases to trimming and J lost 4 bases, with 11 bases between them. Germline-derived CDR1 and CDR2 are MRHNA and SNTAGT. This chain's CDR3 is CASSPGEADTQYF. CDR3 DNA sequence: TGTGCCAGCAGCCCCGGGGAAGCAGATACGCAGTATTTT.

The genes are TRBV12-3 or TRBV12-4 and TRBJ2-1; D is unresolved. CDR3 length: 11 residues. In DNA form, the CDR3 reads TGTGGCGTGGGCTGGGCGAATGAGCAGTTCTTC. Translation gives CGVGWANEQFF.

The chain couples TRBV5-1 to TRBJ2-3, with TRBD1 matching over 12 bases. CDR3 length: 15 amino acids. The germline gives CDR1 SGHRS, CDR2 YFSETQ. The junction had 4 bases not matched to a gene; V was cut back by 2 bases and J by 6 bases. CDR3 amino acids: CASSFRDRGPDTQYF. CDR3 bases: TGCGCCAGCAGCTTTCGGGACAGGGGGCCGGATACGCAGTATTTT.

CDR3 sequence: CASTPGTSGMPSYEQYF. DNA of the CDR3: TGTGCCAGCACCCCCGGGACTAGCGGGATGCCTTCCTACGAGCAGTACTTC. The V gene is TRBV7-9, the J gene TRBJ2-7; TRBD2 agrees at 13 bases. V lost 7 bases, J lost 1 base, and 10 bases stayed unmatched. Per the germline V gene, CDR1 is SEHNR and CDR2 is FQNEAQ (reference sequence). The CDR3 has 17 amino acids.

This chain connects TRBV30 to TRBJ2-5, with D uncertain. Germline V gene data show CDR1 as GTSNPN and CDR2 as SVGIG (reference sequence). Trimming stripped 5 bases from V and 2 bases from J, with 6 bases between. CDR3 length: 11 residues. CDR3 DNA: TGTGCCTGGGACTTTCAAGAGACCCAGTACTTC. This codes for CAWDFQETQYF.

The chain carries TRBV28 and TRBJ2-7; TRBD1 aligns across 9 bases. Trimming cost V 2 bases and J 7 bases; bases outside gene matches: 9. Germline V gives CDR1 MDHEN, CDR2 SYDVKM. This CDR3 spans 15 amino acids. This CDR3 reads CASSLTTGGRPEQYF. The CDR3 DNA follows: TGTGCCAGCAGTTTAACGACAGGGGGTCGTCCGGAGCAGTACTTC. The entire variable domain, with the rest obtained from reference TRBV28 and TRBJ2-7, is as follows: DVKVTQSSRYLVKRTGEKVFLECVQDMDHENMFWYRQDPGLGLRLIYFSYDVKMKEKGDIPEGYSVSREKKERFSLILESASTNQTSMYLCASSLTTGGRPEQYFGPGTRLTVT.

V gene TRBV2 combines with J gene TRBJ2-5; a possible D gene is TRBD1 (5 bases). The CDR3 contains 13 residues. Looked up from germline, CDR1 is SNHLY and CDR2 is FYNNEI. Trimming removed 6 bases from V and 1 base from J, with 9 bases in between. The CDR3 nucleotides read TGTGCCAGCAGGACAGATTTCCAAGAGACCCAGTACTTC. It encodes CASRTDFQETQYF.

The chain uses TRBV20-1 and TRBJ2-5, with 12 bases that match TRBD2. Germline V gene data show CDR1 as DFQATT and CDR2 as SNEGSKA (reference sequence). The J segment lost 1 base and the V segment lost 0 bases, leaving 6 bases of the junction unmatched. The CDR3 spans 17 residues. DNA of the CDR3: TGCAGTGCTAGAGATGGGGGACTAGCGGGTTCCCAAGAGACCCAGTACTTC. This encodes CSARDGGLAGSQETQYF.

This clonotype was detected once. The chain is built from TRBV12-5 and TRBJ1-2; no reliable D call. The CDR3 has 17 residues. V shed 2 bases and J shed 8 bases, with 24 bases lying between them. Germline assignment: CDR1 LGHNT and CDR2 FRNRAP. The CDR3 nucleotides are TGTGCTAGTGGTTTGACCTCTTCCGGGCCCGGAACGGGGGGCTACACCTTC. Translated, it gives CASGLTSSGPGTGGYTF.

This chain uses TRBV19 with TRBJ1-6; 8 bases match TRBD1. The CDR3 sequence is 14 residues long. Germline assignment: CDR1 LNHDA and CDR2 SQIVND (reference sequence). Trimming at V came to 6 bases and at J to 9 bases, leaving 7 bases not matched to a gene. CDR3 residues: CASSKTGVVSPLHF. DNA for the CDR3: TGTGCCAGTAGCAAGACAGGGGTTGTTTCACCCCTCCACTTT.

This rearrangement joins TRBV7-9 to TRBJ2-1; no clear D. CDR1 is SEHNR and CDR2 is FQNEAQ in the germline V gene (reference sequence). CDR3 length: 16 residues. The ends were cut back, 4 bases at V and 7 bases at J, with 20 bases in the middle. CDR3 nucleotide sequence: TGTGCCAGCAGCTCCCGATATGATAGAGCCGGGAATGAGCAGTTCTTC. It yields the protein CASSSRYDRAGNEQFF.

This clonotype was counted once. The rearrangement joins TRBV13 to TRBJ1-5, with D tentatively TRBD1 (6 bases). V was cut by 3 bases and J by 2 bases, with 14 bases left in between. The CDR3 sequence is 16 residues long. Germline-derived CDR1 and CDR2 are PRHDT and FYEKMQ (reference sequence). The CDR3 nucleotides are TGTGCCAGCAGCTTCCGGGGGCGAGGGGGCAATCAGCCCCAGCATTTT. Translation gives CASSFRGRGGNQPQHF.

The chain joins TRBV6-4 to TRBJ1-1; D is unclear. Trimming took off 4 bases at V and 1 base at J, with 7 bases between the two ends. CDR1 is MRHNA and CDR2 is SNTAGT in the germline V gene. This CDR3 is built from 13 residues. The CDR3 loop reads CASSVSKNTEAFF. The DNA of the CDR3 is TGTGCCAGCAGTGTTAGTAAGAACACTGAAGCTTTCTTT.